The T cell receptor (beta chain) described here comes from a study of blood T cell repertoires in COVID-19. Study-wide background: Samples representing acute and convalescent COVID-19 were sourced from the United States, Italy and Spain. From T cells, B-cell-depleted T cells, or PBMCs came the material, which was cDNA or gDNA.

Clones were sequenced by immunoSEQ multiplex PCR, and TCRdb holds only the in-frame ones, with some missing. The data show about 110,000 clones, about 87% seen once. The sample holds a few counts of this clone. This clonotype was sampled from a woman between 45 and 60 years old with acute or convalescent COVID-19. What was sequenced was peripheral blood.

For the CDR3, the DNA is TGTGCCAGCAGCTCTCGGGAGCGCGACTTGGGAGGCTACACCTTC. The encoded protein is CASSSRERDLGGYTF. V and J are TRBV5-8 and TRBJ1-2, with D uncertain. The germline V gene encodes CDR1 SGHTS and CDR2 YDEGEE. The CDR3 consists of 15 residues. V gave up 3 bases and J gave up 8 bases, with 20 bases separating them.